This TCR beta chain was captured by sequencing in a study of early T cells in non-severe SARS-CoV-2 infection. CDR1 is GTSNPN, CDR2 SVGIG, per germline (reference sequence). The CDR3 loop spans 14 amino acids. Trimming removed 3 bases at V and 5 bases at J, with 15 bases between. Using its own MiXCR run on the 5' RACE reads, TCRdb lists one record per CDR3 protein. Among about 60,000 distinct CDR3 sequences listed, 10% were seen once. V gene TRBV30 combines with J gene TRBJ2-3; D perhaps matches TRBD2 (6 bases). This sequence was found in an adult who was a healthcare worker with PCR-confirmed SARS-CoV-2 infection or an uninfected control (not recorded which). Input material: whole blood. CDR3 region: CAWRSGGAGDTQYF. The CDR3, as DNA: TGTGCCTGGAGATCCGGGGGAGCGGGAGATACGCAGTATTTT.